The 10 T cell receptor beta chains below were found in one sample sequenced in a study of graft-versus-host responses after intestinal transplantation. This table comes from immunoSEQ multiplex PCR, and its TCRdb copy is limited to in-frame clones, with some not included. Of some 120,000 clones in the sample, around nine tenths were seen once. Their recognized antigens are unknown. The specimen was unstimulated CD4+ T cells sorted from spleen or lymph node cells, collected before intestinal transplant. These receptors were obtained from a human donor who received an intestinal transplant.

This clone has only one observation. J is TRBJ2-1 and V is TRBV18; no definite D call. The germline V gene has CDR1 KGHSH and CDR2 LQKENI. Trimming pared 5 bases from V and 0 bases from J, leaving 8 bases between. This CDR3 is 14 amino acids long. The CDR3 coding sequence is TGTGCCAGCTCAGGGTCCCTCTCCTACAATGAGCAGTTCTTC. This encodes CASSGSLSYNEQFF.

This sequence joins TRBV5-6 and TRBJ2-1; 7 nucleotides align to TRBD2. This CDR3 comprises 16 residues. Germline trimming cut 4 bases from V and 3 bases from J; bases unmatched to any gene: 10. Germline V CDR1 and CDR2: SGHDT, YYEEEE. This CDR3 reads CASSPTRGRVYNEQFF. CDR3 DNA: TGTGCCAGCAGCCCGACGCGGGGGAGGGTCTACAATGAGCAGTTCTTC. Full variable domain (outside the CDR3, taken from reference TRBV5-6 and TRBJ2-1): DAGVTQSPTHLIKTRGQQVTLRCSPKSGHDTVSWYQQALGQGPQFIFQYYEEEERQRGNFPDRFSGHQFPNYSSELNVNALLLGDSALYLCASSPTRGRVYNEQFFGPGTRLTVL.

The V call is TRBV5-1, the J call TRBJ2-5, with TRBD1 as a possible D gene (6 bases). Germline-derived CDR1 and CDR2 are SGHRS and YFSETQ. The CDR3 has 12 residues. The V end lost 8 bases, the J end lost 5 bases, and 13 bases lay between the germline ends. The CDR3 DNA is TGCGCCAGTTCTACAGGGATGGAGACCCAGTACTTC. Amino acids: CASSTGMETQYF.

The CDR3 DNA follows: TGTGCCAGCTCACTATCAGATACGCAGTATTTT. It translates to CASSLSDTQYF. This sequence joins TRBV18 and TRBJ2-3; no firm D call. Trimming removed 4 bases from V and 4 bases from J, with 3 bases in between. The CDR3 runs to 11 residues. Per the germline V gene, CDR1 is KGHSH and CDR2 is LQKENI.

The rearrangement uses TRBV2 and TRBJ1-5; possible D gene TRBD1, 6 bases. This CDR3 has 14 residues. The V end lost 7 bases, the J end lost 2 bases, and 12 bases lay between the germline ends. Per the germline V gene, CDR1 is SNHLY and CDR2 is FYNNEI. The CDR3 sequence is CASNQGYGNQPQHF. As DNA, the CDR3 is TGTGCCAGCAACCAGGGGTACGGCAATCAGCCCCAGCATTTT. The full variable domain, rest sourced from reference TRBV2 and TRBJ1-5, is EPEVTQTPSHQVTQMGQEVILRCVPISNHLYFYWYRQILGQKVEFLVSFYNNEISEKSEIFDDQFSVERPDGSNFTLKIRSTKLEDSAMYFCASNQGYGNQPQHFGDGTRLSIL.

Only one count was recorded for this clone. The chain combines TRBV11-3 with TRBJ1-2; D may be TRBD1 (5 bases). Germline V gene lookup returns CDR1 SGHNT and CDR2 YENEEA. There are 13 residues in the CDR3. V was trimmed by 2 bases and J by 8 bases, leaving 12 bases between them. The CDR3 is CASSLHGGAGYTF. Written as DNA, the CDR3 is TGTGCCAGCAGCTTACATGGGGGAGCGGGCTACACCTTC.

J is TRBJ2-1 and V is TRBV7-9; TRBD2 might be the D (5 bases). CDR3 size: 13 residues. Germline CDR1 is SEHNR and CDR2 is FQNEAQ (reference sequence). Trimming removed 5 bases from V and 3 bases from J, with 8 bases in between. The CDR3 region has the DNA TGTGCCAGCAGCCGACTATACTACAATGAGCAGTTCTTC. The encoded protein is CASSRLYYNEQFF.

This chain joins TRBV5-4 and TRBJ2-1; D is possibly TRBD2 (6 bases). The CDR3 runs 15 residues. V was shortened by 0 bases and J by 1 base, with 8 bases between the two germline ends. Germline values: CDR1 SGHNT, CDR2 YYREEE (reference sequence). The CDR3 region is CASSLGGTSYNEQFF. The DNA of the CDR3 is TGTGCCAGCAGCTTGGGGGGGACTTCCTACAATGAGCAGTTCTTC.

The chain couples TRBV27 to TRBJ2-2; a weak D match, TRBD2 (5 bases). The germline V and J ends were trimmed by 7 bases and 6 bases, with 9 bases remaining between them. The CDR3 is made up of 12 amino acids. The germline V gene has CDR1 MNHEY and CDR2 SMNVEV (reference sequence). In DNA, the CDR3 is TGTGCCAGCAAGGGCGGGCCCGGGGAGCTGTTTTTT. Protein: CASKGGPGELFF.

V is TRBV11-1 and J is TRBJ2-1; D possibly corresponds to TRBD1 (6 bases). The CDR3 extends over 15 amino acids. CDR1 is SGHAT, CDR2 FQDESV, per germline (reference sequence). With 4 bases removed from V and 9 bases from J, the gap between germline ends came to 19 bases. The CDR3: CASSYPDGRRGEQFF. The CDR3 DNA reads as TGTGCCAGCAGCTATCCGGACGGGCGCAGGGGTGAGCAGTTCTTC.